The entry below describes one T cell receptor (beta chain). What it binds is not known. Germline CDR1 and CDR2: SGDLS and YYNGEE. CDR3 length: 15 amino acids. TCRdb re-called the 5' RACE reads and gives one entry per CDR3 protein, without DNA. With around 410,000 distinct CDR3 sequences in the sample, the ten largest clones hold around 2.5%. This record comes from a study of monozygotic twins with inflammatory bowel disease. Study results and caveats: The analysis did not separate different T cell subtypes. Limited power may explain why concordant and discordant twins showed no difference in repertoire similarity. Variability in patient repertoires may have come partly from differing immunosuppressive treatments.

The genes are TRBV9 and TRBJ2-1; without DNA, the TCRdb call of TRBD1 cannot be checked. The sequencing input was blood. This clonotype was sampled from a human donor with ulcerative colitis or Crohn's disease, or a healthy co-twin of an affected twin (not recorded which). Here the CDR3 reads CASSPLGQQYNEQFF.